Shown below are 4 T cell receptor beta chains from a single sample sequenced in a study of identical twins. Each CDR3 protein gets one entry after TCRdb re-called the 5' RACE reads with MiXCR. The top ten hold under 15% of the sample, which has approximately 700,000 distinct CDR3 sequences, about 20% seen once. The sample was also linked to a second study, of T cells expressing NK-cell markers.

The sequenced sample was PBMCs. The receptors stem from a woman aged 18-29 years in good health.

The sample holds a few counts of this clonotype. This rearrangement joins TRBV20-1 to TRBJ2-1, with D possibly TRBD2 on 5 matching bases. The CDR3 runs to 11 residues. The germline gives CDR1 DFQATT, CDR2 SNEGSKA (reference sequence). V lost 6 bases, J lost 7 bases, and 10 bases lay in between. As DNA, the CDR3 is TGCAGTGCCGCGGGTATGAATGAGCAGTTCTTC. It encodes CSAAGMNEQFF.

The CDR3 DNA reads TGTGCCAGCAGCTCCCGGACTGACACAGATACGCAGTATTTT. It is translated as CASSSRTDTDTQYF. The chain combines TRBV9 with TRBJ2-3, with a tentative D call TRBD2 (5 bases). This CDR3 is built from 14 residues. In germline, CDR1 is SGDLS, CDR2 YYNGEE. Trimming shortened V by 4 bases and J by 2 bases, and 11 bases separated the two germline ends. The entire variable domain, with the rest obtained from reference TRBV9 and TRBJ2-3, is as follows: DSGVTQTPKHLITATGQRVTLRCSPRSGDLSVYWYQQSLDQGLQFLIQYYNGEERAKGNILERFSAQQFPDLHSELNLSSLELGDSALYFCASSSRTDTDTQYFGPGTRLTVL.

The CDR3: CASSFSLELTDTQYF. The CDR3 nucleotides are TGTGCCAGCAGCTTTTCTCTGGAGTTGACAGATACGCAGTATTTT. The chain links TRBV7-2 to TRBJ2-3; D ambiguous. V was cut by 3 bases and J by 3 bases, with 13 bases left in between. The CDR3 extends over 15 amino acids. Germline CDR1 is SGHTA and CDR2 is FQGNSA.

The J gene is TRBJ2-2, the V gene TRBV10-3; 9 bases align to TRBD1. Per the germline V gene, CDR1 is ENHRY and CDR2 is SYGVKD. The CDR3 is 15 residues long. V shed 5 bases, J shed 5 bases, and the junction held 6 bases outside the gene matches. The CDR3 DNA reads TGTGCCATCAGTCCGGGACAGGGAATAACCGGGGAGCTGTTTTTT. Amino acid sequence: CAISPGQGITGELFF.